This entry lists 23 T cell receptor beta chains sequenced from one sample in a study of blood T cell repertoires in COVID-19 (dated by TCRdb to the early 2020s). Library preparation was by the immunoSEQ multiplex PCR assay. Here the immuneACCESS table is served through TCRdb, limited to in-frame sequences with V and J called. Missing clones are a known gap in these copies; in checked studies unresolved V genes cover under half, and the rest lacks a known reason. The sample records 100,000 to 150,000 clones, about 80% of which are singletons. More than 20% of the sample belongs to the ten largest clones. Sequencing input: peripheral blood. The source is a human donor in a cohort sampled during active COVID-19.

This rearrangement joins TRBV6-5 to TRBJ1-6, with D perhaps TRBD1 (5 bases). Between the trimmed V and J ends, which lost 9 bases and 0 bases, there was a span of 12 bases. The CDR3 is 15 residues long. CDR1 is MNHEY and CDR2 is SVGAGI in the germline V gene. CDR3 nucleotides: TGTGCCAGGGACATAAGCAGCTCCTATAATTCACCCCTCCACTTT. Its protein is CARDISSSYNSPLHF.

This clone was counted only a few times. The CDR3 nucleotides read TGTGCCAGCAACCCTCCCGGGGGGGCGAGGAGCTACACCTTC. Its translation: CASNPPGGARSYTF. The V gene is TRBV6-6, the J gene TRBJ1-2, with a weak D call TRBD1 (6 bases). The V and J ends lost 7 bases and 9 bases respectively, with 21 bases between them. Per the germline V gene, CDR1 is MNHNY and CDR2 is SVGAGI (reference sequence). The CDR3 totals 14 residues.

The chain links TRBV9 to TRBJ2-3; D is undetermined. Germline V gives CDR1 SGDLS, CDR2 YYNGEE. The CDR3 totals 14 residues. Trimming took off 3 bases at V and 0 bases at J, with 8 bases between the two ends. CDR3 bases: TGTGCCAGCAGCGAATCAGGCAGCACAGATACGCAGTATTTT. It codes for CASSESGSTDTQYF.

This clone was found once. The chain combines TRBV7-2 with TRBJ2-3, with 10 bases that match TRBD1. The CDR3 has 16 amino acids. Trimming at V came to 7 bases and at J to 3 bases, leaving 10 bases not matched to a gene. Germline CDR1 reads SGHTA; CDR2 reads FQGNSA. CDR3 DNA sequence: TGTGCCAGCAACCGGGGGACAGGGGTCCCGACAGATACGCAGTATTTT. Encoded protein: CASNRGTGVPTDTQYF.

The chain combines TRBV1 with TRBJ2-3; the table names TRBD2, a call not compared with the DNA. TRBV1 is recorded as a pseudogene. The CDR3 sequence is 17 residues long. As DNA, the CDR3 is TGCACCAGCAGCCATCGCTCTTGGGCATTAGCGACAGATACGCAGTATTTT. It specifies CTSSHRSWALATDTQYF.

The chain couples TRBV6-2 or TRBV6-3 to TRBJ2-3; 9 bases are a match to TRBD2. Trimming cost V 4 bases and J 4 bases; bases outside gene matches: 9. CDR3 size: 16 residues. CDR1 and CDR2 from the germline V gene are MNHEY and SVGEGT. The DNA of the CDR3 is TGTGCCAGCAGTTCTGTAGCGGGAGAGTCCCCAGATACGCAGTATTTT. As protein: CASSSVAGESPDTQYF.

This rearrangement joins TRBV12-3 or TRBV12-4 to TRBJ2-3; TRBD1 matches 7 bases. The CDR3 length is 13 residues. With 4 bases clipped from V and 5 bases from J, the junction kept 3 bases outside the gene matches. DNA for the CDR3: TGTGCCAGCAGTTCCCCAGGGGGAGATACGCAGTATTTT. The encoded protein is CASSSPGGDTQYF.

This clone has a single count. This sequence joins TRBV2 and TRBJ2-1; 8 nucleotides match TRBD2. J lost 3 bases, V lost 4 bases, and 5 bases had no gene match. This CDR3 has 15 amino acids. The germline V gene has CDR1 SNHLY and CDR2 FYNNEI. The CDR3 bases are TGTGCCAGCAGTGGGGAGCGGGGGAGCTACAATGAGCAGTTCTTC. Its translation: CASSGERGSYNEQFF.

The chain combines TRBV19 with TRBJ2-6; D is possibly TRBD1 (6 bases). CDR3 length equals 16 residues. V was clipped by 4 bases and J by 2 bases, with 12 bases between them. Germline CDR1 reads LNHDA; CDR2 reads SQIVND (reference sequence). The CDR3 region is CASSTDRRPGANVLTF. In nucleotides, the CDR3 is TGTGCCAGTAGTACGGACAGACGCCCTGGGGCCAACGTCCTGACTTTC.

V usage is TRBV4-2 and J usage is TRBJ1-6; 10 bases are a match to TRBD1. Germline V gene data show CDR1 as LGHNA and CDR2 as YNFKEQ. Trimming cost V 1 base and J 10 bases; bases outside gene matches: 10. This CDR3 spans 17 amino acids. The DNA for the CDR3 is TGTGCCAGCAGCCAAGGTCGTAGGACAGGGGGTATCTCACCCCTCCACTTT. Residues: CASSQGRRTGGISPLHF.

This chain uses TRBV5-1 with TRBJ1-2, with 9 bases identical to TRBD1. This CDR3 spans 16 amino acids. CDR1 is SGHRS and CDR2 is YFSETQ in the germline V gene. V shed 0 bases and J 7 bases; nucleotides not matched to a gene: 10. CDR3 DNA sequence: TGCGCCAGCAGCTTGGGTTGGGACAGGGATTACGGTGGCTACACCTTC. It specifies CASSLGWDRDYGGYTF.

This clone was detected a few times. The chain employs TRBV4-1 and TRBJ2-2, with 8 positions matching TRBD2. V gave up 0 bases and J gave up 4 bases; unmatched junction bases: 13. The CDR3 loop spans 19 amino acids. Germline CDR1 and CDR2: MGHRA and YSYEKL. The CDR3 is CASSQDTSGSLGGTGELFF. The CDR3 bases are TGCGCCAGCAGCCAAGATACGAGCGGGAGTTTAGGAGGCACCGGGGAGCTGTTTTTT.

The CDR3 here is CAWSAPRVFDEKLFF. The CDR3 bases are TGTGCCTGGAGTGCACCCAGGGTATTCGATGAAAAACTGTTTTTT. The rearrangement links TRBV30 to TRBJ1-4; TRBD1 is a possible D gene (5 bases). The CDR3 extends over 15 amino acids. The V end was cut by 1 base, the J end by 6 bases, with 15 bases between. Germline CDR1 and CDR2: GTSNPN and SVGIG (reference sequence). The full variable domain, with the rest looked up from reference TRBV30 and TRBJ1-4, is SQTIHQWPATLVQPVGSPLSLECTVEGTSNPNLYWYRQAAGRGLQLLFYSVGIGQISSEVPQNLSASRPQDRQFILSSKKLLLSDSGFYLCAWSAPRVFDEKLFFGSGTQLSVL.

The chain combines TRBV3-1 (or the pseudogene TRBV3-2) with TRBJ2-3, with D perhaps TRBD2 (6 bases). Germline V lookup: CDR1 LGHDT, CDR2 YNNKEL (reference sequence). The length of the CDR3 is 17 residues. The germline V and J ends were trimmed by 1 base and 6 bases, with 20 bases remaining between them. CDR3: CASSQVLVGVGGDTQYF. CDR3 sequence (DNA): TGTGCCAGCAGCCAAGTCCTGGTAGGCGTCGGAGGGGATACGCAGTATTTT.

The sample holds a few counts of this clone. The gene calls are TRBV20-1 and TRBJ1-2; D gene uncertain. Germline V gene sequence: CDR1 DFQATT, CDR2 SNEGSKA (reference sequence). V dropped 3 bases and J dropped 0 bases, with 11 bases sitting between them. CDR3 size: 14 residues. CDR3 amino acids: CSASPPLTNYGYTF. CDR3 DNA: TGCAGTGCTAGTCCCCCCCTTACTAACTATGGCTACACCTTC.

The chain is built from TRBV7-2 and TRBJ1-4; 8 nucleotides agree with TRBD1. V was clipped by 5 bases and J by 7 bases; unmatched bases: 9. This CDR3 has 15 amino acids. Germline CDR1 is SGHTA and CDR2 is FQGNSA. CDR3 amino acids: CASSARTGLGEKLFF. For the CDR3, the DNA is TGTGCCAGCAGCGCCCGGACAGGGTTAGGTGAAAAACTGTTTTTT.

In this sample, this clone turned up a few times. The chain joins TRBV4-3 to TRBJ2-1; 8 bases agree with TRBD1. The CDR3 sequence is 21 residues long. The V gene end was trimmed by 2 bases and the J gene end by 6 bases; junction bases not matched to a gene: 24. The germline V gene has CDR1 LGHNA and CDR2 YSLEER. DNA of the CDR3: TGCGCCAGCAGCCAAATCAGGGCTAGGACAGGGTTTGAATATCGGATCAATGAGCAGTTCTTC. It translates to CASSQIRARTGFEYRINEQFF.

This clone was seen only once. The CDR3 loop reads CASSFVTYEQYF. CDR3 DNA: TGTGCCAGCAGCTTTGTCACCTACGAGCAGTACTTC. V gene TRBV7-2 combines with J gene TRBJ2-7; no reliable D call. V lost 3 bases to trimming and J lost 2 bases, with 5 bases between them. CDR1 is SGHTA and CDR2 is FQGNSA in the germline V gene. This CDR3 is built from 12 residues.

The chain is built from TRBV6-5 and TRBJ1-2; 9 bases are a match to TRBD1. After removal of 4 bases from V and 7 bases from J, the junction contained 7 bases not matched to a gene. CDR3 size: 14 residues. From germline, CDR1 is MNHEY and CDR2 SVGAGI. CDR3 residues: CASSSGTGMIGYTF. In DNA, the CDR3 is TGTGCCAGCAGTTCCGGGACAGGGATGATTGGCTACACCTTC.

The CDR3 reads CASTAGRLGENTGELFF. The CDR3 DNA sequence: TGTGCCAGCACCGCGGGCAGGCTTGGGGAGAACACCGGGGAGCTGTTTTTT. The chain carries TRBV2 and TRBJ2-2; maybe TRBD2 (5 bases). V lost 7 bases, J lost 1 base, and 19 bases lay in between. In germline, CDR1 is SNHLY, CDR2 FYNNEI. CDR3 length equals 17 residues.

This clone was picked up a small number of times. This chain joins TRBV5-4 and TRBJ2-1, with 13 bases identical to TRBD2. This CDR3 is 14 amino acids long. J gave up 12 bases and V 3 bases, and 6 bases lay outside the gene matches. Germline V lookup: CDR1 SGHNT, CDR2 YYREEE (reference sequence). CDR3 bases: TGTGCCAGCAGCTGGACTAGCGGGGGTGGGGTGCAGTTCTTC. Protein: CASSWTSGGGVQFF. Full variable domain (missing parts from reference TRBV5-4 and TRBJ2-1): ETGVTQSPTHLIKTRGQQVTLRCSSQSGHNTVSWYQQALGQGPQFIFQYYREEENGRGNFPPRFSGLQFPNYSSELNVNALELDDSALYLCASSWTSGGGVQFFGPGTRLTVL.

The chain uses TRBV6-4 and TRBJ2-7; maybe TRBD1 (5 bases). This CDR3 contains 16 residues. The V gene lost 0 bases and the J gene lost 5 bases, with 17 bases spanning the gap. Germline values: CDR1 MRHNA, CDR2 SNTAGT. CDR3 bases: TGTGCCAGCAGTGACTCGAATCCCCAGGGTCTCAACGAGCAGTACTTC. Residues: CASSDSNPQGLNEQYF.

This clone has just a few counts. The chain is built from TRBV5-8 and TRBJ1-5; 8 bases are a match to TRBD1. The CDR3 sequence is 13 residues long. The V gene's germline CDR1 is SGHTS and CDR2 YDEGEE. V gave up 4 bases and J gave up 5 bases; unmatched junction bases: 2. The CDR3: CASSVDRDQPQHF. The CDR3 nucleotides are TGTGCCAGCAGCGTGGACAGGGATCAGCCCCAGCATTTT. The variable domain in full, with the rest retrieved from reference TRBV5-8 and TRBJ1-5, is EAGVTQSPTHLIKTRGQQATLRCSPISGHTSVYWYQQALGLGLQFLLWYDEGEERNRGNFPPRFSGRQFPNYSSELNVNALELEDSALYLCASSVDRDQPQHFGDGTRLSIL.